The 18 T cell receptor beta chains below come from one sample, sequenced in a study of CD8+CD57+ T cells in acquired aplastic anemia. Investigators profiled TCR beta VDJ and CDR3 from genomic DNA template. Using its own MiXCR run on the reads, TCRdb lists one record per CDR3 protein. The sample records about 170,000 distinct CDR3 sequences, about 45% being singletons. Patients picked for sequencing had shown CD8+CD57+ cell expansion detected by flow cytometry. The specimen was sorted CD4+, CD8+, or CD8+CD57+ T cells (not recorded which) from PBMCs. The receptors originated from a human donor with aplastic anemia.

J is TRBJ2-7 and V is TRBV10-3, with D hard to call. Trimming stripped 9 bases from V and 7 bases from J, with 16 bases between. In germline, CDR1 is ENHRY, CDR2 SYGVKD. The CDR3 is made up of 12 amino acids. CDR3 region: CAMGRFSREQYF. DNA of the CDR3: TGTGCCATGGGCCGATTCTCGCGTGAGCAGTACTTC.

This clonotype was seen a single time. This chain connects TRBV7-8 to TRBJ2-7, with a tentative D call TRBD1 (5 bases). Germline-derived CDR1 and CDR2 are SGHVS and FQNEAQ. This CDR3 contains 14 residues. V was cut by 3 bases and J by 3 bases, with 12 bases left in between. Here the CDR3 DNA reads TGTGCCAGCAGCTTGGGGCAGCTTCTCTACGAGCAGTACTTC. Protein sequence: CASSLGQLLYEQYF.

This clonotype turned up a few times. V and J are TRBV19 and TRBJ1-1; D might be TRBD1 (6 bases). This CDR3 contains 15 residues. Trimming removed 10 bases from V and 2 bases from J, with 20 bases in between. Germline CDR1 and CDR2: LNHDA and SQIVND (reference sequence). Here the CDR3 reads CATNRGDLGNTEAFF. CDR3 DNA: TGTGCCACCAATAGGGGGGATTTGGGAAACACTGAAGCTTTCTTT.

This clonotype was seen more than once but under ten times. V is TRBV29-1 and J is TRBJ2-7; 10 bases fit TRBD1. This CDR3 comprises 14 residues. Germline V CDR1 and CDR2: SQVTM, ANQGSEA. V lost 4 bases, J lost 5 bases, and 8 bases stayed unmatched. CDR3 nucleotide sequence: TGCAGCGTTGGTTCGAGACAGGGGGCCCACGAGCAGTACTTC. Translating gives CSVGSRQGAHEQYF.

This clonotype was seen ten or more times. The chain carries TRBV4-2 and TRBJ2-3, with 13 bases that match TRBD2. Unmatched junction bases numbered 2, after V lost 1 base and J lost 1 base. The CDR3 is 17 amino acids. Germline assignment: CDR1 LGHNA and CDR2 YNFKEQ. CDR3 sequence: CASSQVGLAGGTDTQYF. The CDR3 bases are TGTGCCAGCAGCCAAGTAGGACTAGCGGGAGGCACAGATACGCAGTATTTT.

This clonotype was counted at least ten times. The chain employs TRBV20-1 and TRBJ2-7, with 7 bases lining up with TRBD2. The trim removed 4 bases at V and 2 bases at J, leaving 2 bases unmatched. The germline CDR1 and CDR2 sequences are DFQATT and SNEGSKA (reference sequence). The CDR3 extends over 12 amino acids. The CDR3 loop is CSAKRGPYEQYF. CDR3 nucleotide sequence: TGCAGTGCTAAGCGGGGTCCCTACGAGCAGTACTTC.

The J gene is TRBJ1-1, the V gene TRBV7-9; D not resolved. CDR3 length: 11 residues. The ends were cut back, 4 bases at V and 11 bases at J, with 11 bases in the middle. CDR1 and CDR2 from the germline V gene are SEHNR and FQNEAQ (reference sequence). CDR3 nucleotide sequence: TGTGCCAGCAGCTCGAGGGAGAGGGCTTTCTTT. Its translation is CASSSRERAFF.

The V and J genes are TRBV20-1 and TRBJ2-7, with D maybe TRBD2 (5 bases). The CDR3 totals 13 residues. Germline V gene sequence: CDR1 DFQATT, CDR2 SNEGSKA (reference sequence). V shed 2 bases and J shed 1 base, with 9 bases lying between them. DNA for the CDR3: TGCAGTGCTAGATGGGAGATATCCTACGAGCAGTACTTC. This codes for CSARWEISYEQYF.

V gene TRBV7-6 combines with J gene TRBJ1-1; weak D call: TRBD1 (6 bases). The CDR3 sequence is 13 residues long. Germline V gives CDR1 SGHVS, CDR2 FNYEAQ. The germline V and J ends were trimmed by 5 bases and 4 bases, with 11 bases remaining between them. For the CDR3, the DNA is TGTGCCAGCAGCCGAACAGGGTTCACTGAAGCTTTCTTT. It codes for CASSRTGFTEAFF.

The rearrangement joins TRBV7-3 to TRBJ1-2; no firm D call. This CDR3 has 13 residues. Deletions cut 5 bases from V and 0 bases from J, with 7 bases between. CDR1 is SGHTA, CDR2 FQGTGA, per germline. CDR3 in amino acids: CASSPDANYGYTF. In DNA, the CDR3 is TGTGCCAGCAGCCCAGACGCTAACTATGGCTACACCTTC.

This clonotype was recorded many times. This chain joins TRBV5-1 and TRBJ2-2, with D maybe TRBD1 (6 bases). This CDR3 has 16 residues. V was pared by 4 bases and J by 1 base, with 14 bases between. The germline V gene has CDR1 SGHRS and CDR2 YFSETQ. CDR3 amino acids: CASSIAGTRNTGELFF. CDR3 DNA: TGCGCCAGCAGCATAGCCGGGACACGGAACACCGGGGAGCTGTTTTTT.

This clonotype showed up many times. V and J are TRBV6-5 and TRBJ1-5; D not certain. Germline lookup yields CDR1 MNHEY and CDR2 SVGAGI. Between the trimmed V and J ends, which lost 0 bases and 5 bases, there was a span of 8 bases. This CDR3 contains 14 residues. Here the CDR3 DNA reads TGTGCCAGCAGTTACTCGGGGTTGGATCAGCCCCAGCATTTT. Protein sequence: CASSYSGLDQPQHF.

With respect to this clonotype: One end of the junction does not line up with germline, which may come from a read error. V and J are TRBV10-3 and TRBJ1-2, with TRBD1 identical over 8 bases. Per germline, CDR1 ENHRY and CDR2 SYGVKD. The CDR3 totals 13 residues. The CDR3 DNA reads as TGTGCCATCAGAGGACAGGGTGGAGATGGCTGCACCTTC. This encodes CAIRGQGGDGCTF.

This clonotype turned up a few times. A much larger clone differs from this one at a single base, so this may be a read error. The chain recombines TRBV5-1 with TRBJ2-1; D is unclear. CDR1 and CDR2 from the germline V gene are SGHRS and YFSETQ. The CDR3 consists of 13 residues. The CDR3 reads CASSLGIGNERFF. CDR3 DNA: TGCGCCAGCAGCTTGGGTATAGGCAATGAGCGGTTCTTC.

This clonotype was detected ten times or more. The chain recombines TRBV7-7 with TRBJ2-1; 9 bases agree with TRBD2. The CDR3 has 15 residues. V trimming: 1 base; J trimming: 9 bases; junction bases outside the gene matches: 7. CDR1 is SSHAT, CDR2 FNYEAQ, per germline (reference sequence). The chain's CDR3 is CASSLEPISGGEQFF. The CDR3 DNA follows: TGTGCCAGCAGCTTAGAGCCGATTAGCGGGGGTGAGCAGTTCTTC.

Remarks on this clonotype: At one of its ends the junction is not consistent with the germline gene, which may arise from a read error. The rearrangement links TRBV24-1 to TRBJ2-1, with 7 bases matching TRBD2. Germline loops: CDR1 KGHDR, CDR2 SFDVKD. This CDR3 contains 14 residues. The CDR3 protein is CASSGLAVGNEQFF. The CDR3 nucleotides are TGTGCCAGCAGTGGCCTAGCGGTAGGTAATGAGCAGTTCTTC.

The table lists this clonotype with a few counts. The V gene is TRBV9, the J gene TRBJ2-6; 9 bases agree with TRBD1. CDR1 SGDLS and CDR2 YYNGEE come from the germline V gene. This CDR3 spans 16 amino acids. J was trimmed by 0 bases and V by 5 bases; bases with no gene match: 3. The CDR3 sequence is CASRRQGDSGANVLTF. CDR3 nucleotide sequence: TGTGCCAGCAGGAGACAGGGGGACTCTGGGGCCAACGTCCTGACTTTC.

Details on this clonotype: This clone may be a read error of a much larger clone one base away. V gene TRBV20-1 combines with J gene TRBJ1-1, with D perhaps matching TRBD1 (5 bases). Trimming stripped 7 bases from V and 4 bases from J, with 13 bases between. CDR1 and CDR2 (germline): DFQATT, SNEGSKA (reference sequence). The CDR3 sequence is 12 residues long. The CDR3 sequence is CSDRDFSTEAFF. Here the CDR3 DNA reads TGCAGTGACCGGGACTTCTCCACTGAAGCTTTCTTT.